This T cell receptor (beta chain) was sequenced in a study of T cell changes during pregnancy in multiple sclerosis. Trimming pared 0 bases from V and 0 bases from J, leaving 17 bases between. CDR1 SGDLS and CDR2 YYNGEE come from the germline V gene. CDR3 size: 18 residues. The repertoire was sequenced with immunoSEQ multiplex PCR; TCRdb's copy has only in-frame clones and lacks some. The table has about 45,000 clones, about 90% seen once. The chain employs TRBV9 and TRBJ2-3; D perhaps matches TRBD1 (6 bases). The clonotype comes from a female donor with multiple sclerosis, enrolled in a pregnancy study. The specimen comprised peripheral blood, sampled in the first trimester of pregnancy. The CDR3 nucleotides are TGTGCCAGCAGCGTAGGGTCCCTGACAGGCCTTAGCACAGATACGCAGTATTTT. It codes for CASSVGSLTGLSTDTQYF.